One TCR beta chain is described in this entry. This specimen comes from a study of T cell changes during pregnancy in multiple sclerosis. Sequencing used immunoSEQ multiplex PCR; TCRdb keeps in-frame clones, though not all of them. This sample has about 60,000 clones, with about 90% found just once. V lost 0 bases and J 0 bases, leaving 10 bases between the germline ends. Germline CDR1 is WSHSY and CDR2 is SAAADI. This CDR3 is 16 amino acids long. The TCR was taken from a female donor with multiple sclerosis, enrolled in a pregnancy study. V gene TRBV10-2 combines with J gene TRBJ2-3, with a possible D match to TRBD2 (5 bases). Sequencing used CD4+ T cells from peripheral blood mononuclear cells, obtained in the second trimester of pregnancy. CDR3 coding DNA: TGCGCCAGCAGTGAGTCAGGCGGGCTAAGCACAGATACGCAGTATTTT. Translated: CASSESGGLSTDTQYF.